The T cell receptor (beta chain) described here comes from a study of T cells of healthy individuals. Deletions cut 9 bases from V and 0 bases from J, with 9 bases between. There are 12 residues in the CDR3. This clonotype was recorded at least ten times. TCRdb fed the 5' RACE reads into MiXCR, producing one record per CDR3 protein. The table shows 53,000 or so distinct CDR3 sequences, with roughly 15% occurring only once. J is TRBJ2-7 and V is TRBV12-3 or TRBV12-4; a possible D gene is TRBD1 (6 bases). The receptor comes from a human donor in good health. The CDR3, as DNA: TGTGCCAGTGGACAGAGCTCCTACGAGCAGTACTTC. It specifies CASGQSSYEQYF.